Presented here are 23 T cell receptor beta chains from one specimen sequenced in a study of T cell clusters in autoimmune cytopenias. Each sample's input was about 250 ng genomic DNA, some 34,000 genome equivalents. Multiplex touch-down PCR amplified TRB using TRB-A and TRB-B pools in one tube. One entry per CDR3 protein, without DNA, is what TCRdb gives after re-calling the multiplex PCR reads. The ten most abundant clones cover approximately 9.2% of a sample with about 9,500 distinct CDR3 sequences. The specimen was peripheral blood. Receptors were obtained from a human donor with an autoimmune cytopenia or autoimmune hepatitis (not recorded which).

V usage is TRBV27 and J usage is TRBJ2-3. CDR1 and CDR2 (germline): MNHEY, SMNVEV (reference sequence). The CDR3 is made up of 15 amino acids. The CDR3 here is CASSFIGASTDTQYF.

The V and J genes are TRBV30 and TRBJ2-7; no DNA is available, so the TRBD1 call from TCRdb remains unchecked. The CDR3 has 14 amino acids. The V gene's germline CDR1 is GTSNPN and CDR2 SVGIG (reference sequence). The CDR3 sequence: CAWSRGGISYEQYF. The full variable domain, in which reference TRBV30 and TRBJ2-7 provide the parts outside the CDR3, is SQTIHQWPATLVQPVGSPLSLECTVEGTSNPNLYWYRQAAGRGLQLLFYSVGIGQISSEVPQNLSASRPQDRQFILSSKKLLLSDSGFYLCAWSRGGISYEQYFGPGTRLTVT.

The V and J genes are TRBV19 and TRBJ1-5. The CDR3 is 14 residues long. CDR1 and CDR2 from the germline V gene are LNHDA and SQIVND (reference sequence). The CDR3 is CASSISGFDQPQHF.

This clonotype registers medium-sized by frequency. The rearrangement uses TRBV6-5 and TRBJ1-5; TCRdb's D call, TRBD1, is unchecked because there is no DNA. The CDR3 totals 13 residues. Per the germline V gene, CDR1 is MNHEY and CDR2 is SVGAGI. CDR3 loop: CASTQGYNQPQHF.

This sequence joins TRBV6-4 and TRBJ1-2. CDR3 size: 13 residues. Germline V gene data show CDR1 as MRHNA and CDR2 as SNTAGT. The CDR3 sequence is CASSDGIVQGYTF.

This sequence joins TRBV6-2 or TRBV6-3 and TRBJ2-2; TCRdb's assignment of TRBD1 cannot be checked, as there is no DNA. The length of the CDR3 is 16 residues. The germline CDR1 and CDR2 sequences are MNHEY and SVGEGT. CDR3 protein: CASSPFGTDLTGELFF.

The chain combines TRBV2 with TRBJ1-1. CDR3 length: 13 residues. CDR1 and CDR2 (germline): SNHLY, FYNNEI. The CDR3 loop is CASRDRMNTEAFF.

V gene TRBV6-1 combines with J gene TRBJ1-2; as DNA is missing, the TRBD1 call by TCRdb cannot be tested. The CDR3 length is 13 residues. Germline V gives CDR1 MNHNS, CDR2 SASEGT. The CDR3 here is CASSEGQFYGYTF.

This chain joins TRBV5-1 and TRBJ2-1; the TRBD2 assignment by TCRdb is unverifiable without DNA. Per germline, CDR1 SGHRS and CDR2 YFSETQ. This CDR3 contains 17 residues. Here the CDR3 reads CASSMEASGGPTSEQFF.

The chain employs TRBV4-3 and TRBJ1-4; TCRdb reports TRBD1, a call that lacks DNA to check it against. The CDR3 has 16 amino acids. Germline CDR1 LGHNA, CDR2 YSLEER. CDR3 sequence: CASSQEWGSENEKLFF.

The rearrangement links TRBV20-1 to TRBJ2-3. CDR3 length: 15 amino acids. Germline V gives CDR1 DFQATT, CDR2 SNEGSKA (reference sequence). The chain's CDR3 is CSAPGLVGSTDTQYF.

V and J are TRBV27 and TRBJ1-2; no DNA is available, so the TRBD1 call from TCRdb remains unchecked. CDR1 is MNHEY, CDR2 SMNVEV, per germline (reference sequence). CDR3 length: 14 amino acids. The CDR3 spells CASSREYGGYGYTF.

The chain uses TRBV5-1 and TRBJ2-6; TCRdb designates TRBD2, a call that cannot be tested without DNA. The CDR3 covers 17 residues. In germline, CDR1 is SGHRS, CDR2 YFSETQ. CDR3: CASSLLGGGAGANVLTF.

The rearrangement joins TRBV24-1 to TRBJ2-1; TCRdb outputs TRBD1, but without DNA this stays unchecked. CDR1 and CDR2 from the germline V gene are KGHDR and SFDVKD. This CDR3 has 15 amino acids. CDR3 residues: CATRAPGEAYNEQFF.

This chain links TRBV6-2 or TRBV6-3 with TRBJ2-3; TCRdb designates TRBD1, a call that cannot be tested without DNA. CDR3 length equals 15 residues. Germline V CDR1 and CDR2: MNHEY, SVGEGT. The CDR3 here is CASTGTVIKTDTQYF.

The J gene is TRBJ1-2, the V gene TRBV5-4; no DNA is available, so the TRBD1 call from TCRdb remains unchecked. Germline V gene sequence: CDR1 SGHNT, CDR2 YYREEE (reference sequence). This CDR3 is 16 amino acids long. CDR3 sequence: CASSSISGRDPYGYTF.

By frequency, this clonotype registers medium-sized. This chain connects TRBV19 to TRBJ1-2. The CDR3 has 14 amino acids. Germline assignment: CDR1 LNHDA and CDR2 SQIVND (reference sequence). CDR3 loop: CASSKGPGNYGYTF.

CDR3 protein: CASYTGEMNYGYTF. The chain joins TRBV5-1 to TRBJ1-2; TCRdb's assignment of TRBD1 cannot be checked, as there is no DNA. The CDR3 has 14 amino acids. Germline V gives CDR1 SGHRS, CDR2 YFSETQ.

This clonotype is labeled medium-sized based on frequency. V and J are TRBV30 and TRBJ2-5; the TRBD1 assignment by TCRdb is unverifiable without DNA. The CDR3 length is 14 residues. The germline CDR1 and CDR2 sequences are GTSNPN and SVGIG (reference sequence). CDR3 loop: CAWSVLGGLETQYF.

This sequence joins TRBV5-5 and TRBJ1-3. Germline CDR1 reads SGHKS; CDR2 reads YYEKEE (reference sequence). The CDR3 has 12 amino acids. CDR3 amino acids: CASSLEGNTIYF.

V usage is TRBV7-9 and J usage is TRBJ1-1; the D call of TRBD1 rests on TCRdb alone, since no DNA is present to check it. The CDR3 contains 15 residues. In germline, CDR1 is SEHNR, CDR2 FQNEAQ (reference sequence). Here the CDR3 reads CASSKQGGRSTEAFF.

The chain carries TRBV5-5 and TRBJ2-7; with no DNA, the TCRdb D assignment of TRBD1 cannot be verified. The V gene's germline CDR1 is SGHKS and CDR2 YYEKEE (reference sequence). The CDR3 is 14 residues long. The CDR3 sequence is CASSLAGATYEQYF.

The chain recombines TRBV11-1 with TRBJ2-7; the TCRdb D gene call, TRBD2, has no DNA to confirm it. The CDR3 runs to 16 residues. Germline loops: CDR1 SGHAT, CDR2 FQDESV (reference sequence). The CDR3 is CASSFGPGEVGVEQYF.